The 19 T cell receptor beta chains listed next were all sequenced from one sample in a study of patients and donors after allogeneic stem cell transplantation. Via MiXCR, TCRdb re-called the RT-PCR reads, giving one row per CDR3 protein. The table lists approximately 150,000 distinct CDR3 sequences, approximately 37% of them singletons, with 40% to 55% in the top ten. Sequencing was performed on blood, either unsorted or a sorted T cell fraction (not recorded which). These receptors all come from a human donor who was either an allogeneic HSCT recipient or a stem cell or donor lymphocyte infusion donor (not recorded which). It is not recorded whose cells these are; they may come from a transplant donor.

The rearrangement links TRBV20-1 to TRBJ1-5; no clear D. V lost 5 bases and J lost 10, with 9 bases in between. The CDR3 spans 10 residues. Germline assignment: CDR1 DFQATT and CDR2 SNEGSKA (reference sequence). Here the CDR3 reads CSAGKGPQHF. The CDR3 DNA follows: TGCAGTGCTGGAAAGGGCCCCCAGCATTTT.

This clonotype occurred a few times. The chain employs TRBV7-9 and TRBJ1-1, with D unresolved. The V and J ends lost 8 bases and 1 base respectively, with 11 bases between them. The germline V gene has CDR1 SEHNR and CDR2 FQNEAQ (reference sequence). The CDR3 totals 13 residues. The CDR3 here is CASAGWENTEAFF. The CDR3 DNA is TGTGCCAGCGCTGGGTGGGAGAACACTGAAGCTTTCTTT.

The CDR3 loop reads CASRPYTGYSNEQFF. Here the CDR3 DNA reads TGTGCCAGCAGGCCGTATACAGGGTATAGCAATGAGCAGTTCTTC. The chain carries TRBV12-3 or TRBV12-4 and TRBJ2-1; TRBD1 might be the D (6 bases). V lost 6 bases and J 6 bases, leaving 18 bases between the germline ends. CDR3 length equals 15 residues.

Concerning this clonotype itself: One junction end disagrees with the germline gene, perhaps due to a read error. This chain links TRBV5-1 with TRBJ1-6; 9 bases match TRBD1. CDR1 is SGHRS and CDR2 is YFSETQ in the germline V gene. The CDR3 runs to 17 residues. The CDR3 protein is CASSWNLGTGNNSPLNF. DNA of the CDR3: TGCGCCAGCAGCTGGAACCTCGGGACAGGGAATAATTCACCCCTCAACTTT.

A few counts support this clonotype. Here the CDR3 reads CASSPRTGNYGYTF. The DNA of the CDR3 is TGTGCCAGCAGTCCCCGGACGGGGAACTATGGCTACACCTTC. V usage is TRBV6-5 and J usage is TRBJ1-2; no reliable D call. Trimming removed 5 bases at V and 2 bases at J, with 12 bases between. CDR1 is MNHEY, CDR2 SVGAGI, per germline. The CDR3 contains 14 residues.

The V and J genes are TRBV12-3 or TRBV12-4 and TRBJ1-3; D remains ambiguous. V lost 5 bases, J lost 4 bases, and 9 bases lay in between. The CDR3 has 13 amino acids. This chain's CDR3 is CASSIGLGNTIYF. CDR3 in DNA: TGTGCCAGCAGTATAGGGCTGGGAAACACCATATATTTT.

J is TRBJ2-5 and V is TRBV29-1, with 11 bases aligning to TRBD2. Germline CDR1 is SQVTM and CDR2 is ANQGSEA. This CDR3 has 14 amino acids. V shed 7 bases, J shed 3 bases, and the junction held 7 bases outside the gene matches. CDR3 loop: CSAGRLAGKETQYF. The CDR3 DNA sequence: TGCAGCGCCGGCCGACTAGCGGGGAAAGAGACCCAGTACTTC.

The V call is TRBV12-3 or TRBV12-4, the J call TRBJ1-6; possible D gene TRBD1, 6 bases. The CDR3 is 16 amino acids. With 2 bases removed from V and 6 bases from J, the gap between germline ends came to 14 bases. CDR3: CASSLRLGAGNSPLHF. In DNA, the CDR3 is TGTGCCAGCAGTTTAAGACTGGGGGCGGGTAATTCACCCCTCCACTTT.

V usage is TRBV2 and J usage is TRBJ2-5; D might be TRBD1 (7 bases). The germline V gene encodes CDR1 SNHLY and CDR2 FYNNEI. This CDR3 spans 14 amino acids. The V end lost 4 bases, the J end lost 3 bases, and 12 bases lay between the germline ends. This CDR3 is CASSGDREEETQYF. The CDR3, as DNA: TGTGCCAGCAGTGGTGACAGGGAGGAAGAGACCCAGTACTTC.

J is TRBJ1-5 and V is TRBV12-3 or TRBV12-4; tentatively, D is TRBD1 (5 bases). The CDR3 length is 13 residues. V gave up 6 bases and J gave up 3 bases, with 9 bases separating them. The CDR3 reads CASRRQHNQPQHF. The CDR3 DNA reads TGTGCCAGCAGAAGACAGCACAATCAGCCCCAGCATTTT.

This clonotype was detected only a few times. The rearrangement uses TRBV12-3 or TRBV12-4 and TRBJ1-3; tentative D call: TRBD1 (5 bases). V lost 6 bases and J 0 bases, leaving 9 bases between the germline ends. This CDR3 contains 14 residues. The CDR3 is CASSIGTSGNTIYF. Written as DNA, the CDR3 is TGTGCCAGCAGCATCGGGACCTCTGGAAACACCATATATTTT.

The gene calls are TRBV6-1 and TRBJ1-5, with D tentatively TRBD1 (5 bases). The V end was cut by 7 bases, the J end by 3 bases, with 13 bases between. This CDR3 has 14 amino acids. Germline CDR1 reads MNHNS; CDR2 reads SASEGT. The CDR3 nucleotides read TGTGCCAGCACCCTCGACAGATTCAATCAGCCCCAGCATTTT. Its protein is CASTLDRFNQPQHF.

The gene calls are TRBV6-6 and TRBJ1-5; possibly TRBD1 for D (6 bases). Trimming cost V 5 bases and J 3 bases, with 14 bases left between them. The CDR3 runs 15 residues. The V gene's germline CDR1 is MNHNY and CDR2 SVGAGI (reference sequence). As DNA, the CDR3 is TGTGCCAGCAGTGCACAGGGATTCGCCAATCAGCCCCAGCATTTT. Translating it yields CASSAQGFANQPQHF.

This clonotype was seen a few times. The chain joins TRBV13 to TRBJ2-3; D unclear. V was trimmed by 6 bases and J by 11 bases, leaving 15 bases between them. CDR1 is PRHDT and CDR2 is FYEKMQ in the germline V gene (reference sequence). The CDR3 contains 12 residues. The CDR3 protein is CASSKPTRLQYF. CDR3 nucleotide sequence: TGTGCCAGCAGTAAACCGACACGACTGCAGTATTTT. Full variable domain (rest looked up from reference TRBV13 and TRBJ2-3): AAGVIQSPRHLIKEKRETATLKCYPIPRHDTVYWYQQGPGQDPQFLISFYEKMQSDKGSIPDRFSAQQFSDYHSELNMSSLELGDSALYFCASSKPTRLQYFGPGTRLTVL.

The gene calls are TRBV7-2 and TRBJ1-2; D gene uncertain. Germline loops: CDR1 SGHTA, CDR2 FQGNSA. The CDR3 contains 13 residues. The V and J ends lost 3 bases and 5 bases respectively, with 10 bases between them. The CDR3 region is CASSFRTLYGYTF. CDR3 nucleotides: TGTGCCAGCAGCTTTAGAACCCTTTATGGCTACACCTTC.

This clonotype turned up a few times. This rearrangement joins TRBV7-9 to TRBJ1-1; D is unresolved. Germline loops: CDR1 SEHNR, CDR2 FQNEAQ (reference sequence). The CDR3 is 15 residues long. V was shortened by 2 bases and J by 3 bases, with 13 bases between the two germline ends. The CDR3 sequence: CASSLRWGGDTEAFF. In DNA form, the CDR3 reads TGTGCCAGCAGCTTAAGGTGGGGTGGTGACACTGAAGCTTTCTTT.

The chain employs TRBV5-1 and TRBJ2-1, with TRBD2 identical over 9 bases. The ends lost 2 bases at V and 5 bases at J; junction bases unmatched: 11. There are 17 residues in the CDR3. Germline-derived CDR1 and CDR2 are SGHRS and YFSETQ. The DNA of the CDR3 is TGCGCCAGCAGCTTATGGCGGGGGGGCCCCCAAAACAATGAGCAGTTCTTC. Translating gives CASSLWRGGPQNNEQFF.

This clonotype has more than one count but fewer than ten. This CDR3 is CSARDRVNTEAFF. DNA for the CDR3: TGCAGTGCTAGAGACCGGGTGAACACTGAAGCTTTCTTT. This chain connects TRBV20-1 to TRBJ1-1; D not certain. The CDR3 consists of 13 residues. V lost 0 bases and J 0 bases, leaving 5 bases between the germline ends. Germline CDR1 and CDR2: DFQATT and SNEGSKA (reference sequence).

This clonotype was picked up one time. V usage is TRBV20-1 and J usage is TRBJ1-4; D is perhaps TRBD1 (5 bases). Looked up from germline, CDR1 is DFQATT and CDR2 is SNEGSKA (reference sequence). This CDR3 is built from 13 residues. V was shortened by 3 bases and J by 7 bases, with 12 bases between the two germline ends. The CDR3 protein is CSASGGISEKLFF. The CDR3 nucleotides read TGCAGTGCTAGCGGGGGAATAAGTGAAAAACTGTTTTTT.